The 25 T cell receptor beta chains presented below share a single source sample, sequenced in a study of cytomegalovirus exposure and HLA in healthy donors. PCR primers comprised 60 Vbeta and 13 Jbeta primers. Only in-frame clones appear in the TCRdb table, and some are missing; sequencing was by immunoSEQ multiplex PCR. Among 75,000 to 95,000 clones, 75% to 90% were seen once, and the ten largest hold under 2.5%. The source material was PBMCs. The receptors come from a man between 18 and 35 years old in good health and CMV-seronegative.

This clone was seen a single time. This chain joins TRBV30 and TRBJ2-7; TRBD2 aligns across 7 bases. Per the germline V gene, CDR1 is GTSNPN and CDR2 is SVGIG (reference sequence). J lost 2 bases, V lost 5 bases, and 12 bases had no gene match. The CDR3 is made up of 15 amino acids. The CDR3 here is CAWAQRLAVPYEQYF. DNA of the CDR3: TGTGCCTGGGCACAGCGGCTAGCGGTACCCTACGAGCAGTACTTC.

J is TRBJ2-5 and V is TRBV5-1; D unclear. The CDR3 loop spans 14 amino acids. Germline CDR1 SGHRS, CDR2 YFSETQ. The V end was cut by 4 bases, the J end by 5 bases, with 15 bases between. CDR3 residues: CASSVPRFWETQYF. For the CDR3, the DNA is TGCGCCAGCAGCGTACCTAGATTTTGGGAGACCCAGTACTTC.

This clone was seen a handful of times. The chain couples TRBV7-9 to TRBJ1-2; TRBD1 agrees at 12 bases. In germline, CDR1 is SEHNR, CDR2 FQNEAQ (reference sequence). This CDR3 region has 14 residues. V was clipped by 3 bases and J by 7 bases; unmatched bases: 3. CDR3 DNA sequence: TGTGCCAGCAGCTTTGGGACAGGGGGCGGTGGCTACACCTTC. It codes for CASSFGTGGGGYTF.

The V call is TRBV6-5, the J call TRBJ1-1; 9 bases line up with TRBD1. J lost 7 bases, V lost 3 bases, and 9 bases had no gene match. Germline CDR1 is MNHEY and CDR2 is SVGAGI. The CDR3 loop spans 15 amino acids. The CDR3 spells CASSYEGQGAFEAFF. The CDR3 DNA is TGTGCCAGCAGTTATGAGGGACAGGGAGCCTTTGAAGCTTTCTTT.

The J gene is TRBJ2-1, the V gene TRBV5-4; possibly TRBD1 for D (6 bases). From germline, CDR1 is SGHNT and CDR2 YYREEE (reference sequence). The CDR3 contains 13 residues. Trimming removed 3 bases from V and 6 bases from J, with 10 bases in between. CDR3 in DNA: TGTGCCAGCAGCTCACCAGGGGTCAATGAGCAGTTCTTC. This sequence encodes CASSSPGVNEQFF.

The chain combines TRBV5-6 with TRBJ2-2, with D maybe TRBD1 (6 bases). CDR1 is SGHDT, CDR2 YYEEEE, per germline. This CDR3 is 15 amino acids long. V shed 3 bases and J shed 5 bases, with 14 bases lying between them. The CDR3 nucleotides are TGTGCCAGCAGCTCGGGACCCCAGGGGACCGGGGAGCTGTTTTTT. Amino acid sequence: CASSSGPQGTGELFF.

The CDR3 spells CASSQESGGGGYTF. The DNA of the CDR3 is TGCGCCAGCAGCCAAGAGTCAGGGGGAGGTGGCTACACCTTC. The rearrangement joins TRBV4-3 to TRBJ1-2, with TRBD1 identical over 7 bases. The CDR3 totals 14 residues. Germline V gene data show CDR1 as LGHNA and CDR2 as YSLEER. V lost 0 bases to trimming and J lost 7 bases; unmatched junction nucleotides: 5.

The CDR3 DNA is TGTGCCAGCAGAGGACAGTTTGGGAATGAGCAGTTCTTC. Protein product: CASRGQFGNEQFF. This chain uses TRBV28 with TRBJ2-1; D perhaps matches TRBD1 (6 bases). Trimming stripped 6 bases from V and 7 bases from J, with 13 bases between. The CDR3 totals 13 residues. Germline V gene lookup returns CDR1 MDHEN and CDR2 SYDVKM.

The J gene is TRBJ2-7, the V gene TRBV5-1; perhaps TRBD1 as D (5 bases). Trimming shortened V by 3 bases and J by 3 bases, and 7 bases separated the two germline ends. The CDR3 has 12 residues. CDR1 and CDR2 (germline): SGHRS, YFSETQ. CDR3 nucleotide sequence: TGCGCCAGCAGCTGGCAGGGCTACGAGCAGTACTTC. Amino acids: CASSWQGYEQYF.

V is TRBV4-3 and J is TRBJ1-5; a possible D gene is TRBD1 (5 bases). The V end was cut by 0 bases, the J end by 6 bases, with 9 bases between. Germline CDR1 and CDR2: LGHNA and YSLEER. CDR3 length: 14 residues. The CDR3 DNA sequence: TGCGCCAGCAGCCAAGATGTTCAGGGTCAGCCCCAGCATTTT. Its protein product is CASSQDVQGQPQHF.

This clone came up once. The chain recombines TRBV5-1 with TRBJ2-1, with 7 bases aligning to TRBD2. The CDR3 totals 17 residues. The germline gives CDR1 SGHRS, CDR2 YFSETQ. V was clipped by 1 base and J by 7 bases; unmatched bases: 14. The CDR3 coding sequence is TGCGCCAGCAGCTTGTCCCGGACTAGTTTTTTGATAAATGAGCAGTTCTTC. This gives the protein CASSLSRTSFLINEQFF.

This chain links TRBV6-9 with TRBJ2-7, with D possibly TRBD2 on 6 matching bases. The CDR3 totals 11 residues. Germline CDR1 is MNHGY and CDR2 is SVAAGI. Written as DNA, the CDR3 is TGTGCTGGACGGTGCGGGAACGAGCAGTACTTC. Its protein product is CAGRCGNEQYF.

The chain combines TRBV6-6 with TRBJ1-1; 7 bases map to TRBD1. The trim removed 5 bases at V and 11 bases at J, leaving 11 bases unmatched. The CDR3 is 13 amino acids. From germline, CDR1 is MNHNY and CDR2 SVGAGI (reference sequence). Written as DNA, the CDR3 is TGTGCCAGCAGTCAAACAGGGGCGTTTTTGGCTTTCTTT. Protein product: CASSQTGAFLAFF.

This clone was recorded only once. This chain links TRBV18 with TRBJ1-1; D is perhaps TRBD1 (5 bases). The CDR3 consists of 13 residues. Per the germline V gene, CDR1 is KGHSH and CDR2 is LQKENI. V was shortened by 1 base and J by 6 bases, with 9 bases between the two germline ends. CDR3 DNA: TGTGCCAGCTCACCACGGGGGGAGTCTGAAGCTTTCTTT. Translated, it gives CASSPRGESEAFF.

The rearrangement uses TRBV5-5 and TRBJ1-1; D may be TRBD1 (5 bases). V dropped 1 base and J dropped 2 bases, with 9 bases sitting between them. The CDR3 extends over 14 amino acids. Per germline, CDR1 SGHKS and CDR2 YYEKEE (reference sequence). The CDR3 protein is CASSLSGINTEAFF. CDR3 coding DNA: TGTGCCAGCAGCTTGTCAGGGATCAACACTGAAGCTTTCTTT.

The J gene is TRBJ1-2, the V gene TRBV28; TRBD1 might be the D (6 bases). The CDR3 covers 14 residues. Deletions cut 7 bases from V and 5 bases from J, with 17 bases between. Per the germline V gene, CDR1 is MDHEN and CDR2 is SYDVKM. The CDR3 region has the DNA TGTGCCAGCACCATGGGGCAGGGGCGATATGGCTACACCTTC. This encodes CASTMGQGRYGYTF.

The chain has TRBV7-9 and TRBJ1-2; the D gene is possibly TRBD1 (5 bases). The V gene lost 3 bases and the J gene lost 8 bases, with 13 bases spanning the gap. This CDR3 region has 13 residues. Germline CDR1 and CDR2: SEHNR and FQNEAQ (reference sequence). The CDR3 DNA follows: TGTGCCAGCAGCTTTCTCGCAGGGTTAGGCTACACCTTC. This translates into CASSFLAGLGYTF.

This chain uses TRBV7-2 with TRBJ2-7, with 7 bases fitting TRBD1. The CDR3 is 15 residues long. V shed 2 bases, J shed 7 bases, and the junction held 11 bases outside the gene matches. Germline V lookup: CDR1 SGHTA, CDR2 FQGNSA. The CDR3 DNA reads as TGTGCCAGCAGCTTAATAAGGACAGGCAAGAGGGAGCAGTACTTC. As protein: CASSLIRTGKREQYF.

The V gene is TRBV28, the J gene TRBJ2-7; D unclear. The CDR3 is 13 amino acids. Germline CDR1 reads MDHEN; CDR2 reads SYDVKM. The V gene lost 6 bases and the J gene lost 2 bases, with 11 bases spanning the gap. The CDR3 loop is CASRTGPTYEQYF. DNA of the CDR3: TGTGCCAGCAGGACTGGCCCTACCTACGAGCAGTACTTC.

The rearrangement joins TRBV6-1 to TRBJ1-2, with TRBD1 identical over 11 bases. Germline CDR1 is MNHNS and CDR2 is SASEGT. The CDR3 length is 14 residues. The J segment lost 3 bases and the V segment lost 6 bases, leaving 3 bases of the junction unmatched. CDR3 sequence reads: CASRRDRGDYGYTF. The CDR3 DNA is TGTGCCAGCAGGAGGGACAGGGGGGACTATGGCTACACCTTC.

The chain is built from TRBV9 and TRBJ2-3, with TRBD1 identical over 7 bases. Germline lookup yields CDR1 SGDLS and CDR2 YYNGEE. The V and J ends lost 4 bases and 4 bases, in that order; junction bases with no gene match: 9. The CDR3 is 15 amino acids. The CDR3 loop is CASSPWDSYSDTQYF. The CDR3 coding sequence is TGTGCCAGCAGCCCTTGGGACAGCTACTCAGATACGCAGTATTTT.

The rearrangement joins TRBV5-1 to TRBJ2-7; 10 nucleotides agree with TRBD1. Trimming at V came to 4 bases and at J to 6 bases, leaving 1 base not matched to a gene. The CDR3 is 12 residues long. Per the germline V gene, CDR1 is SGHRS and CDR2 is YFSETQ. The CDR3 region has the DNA TGCGCCAGCAGCCGGACAGGGGGCGAGCAGTACTTC. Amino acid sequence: CASSRTGGEQYF.

The CDR3 nucleotides read TGTGCCAGCAGCCCCCGAGCGGGGATAATCACCGGGGAGCTGTTTTTT. Protein: CASSPRAGIITGELFF. The V and J genes are TRBV7-9 and TRBJ2-2, with 7 bases matching TRBD2. Unmatched junction bases numbered 10, after V lost 5 bases and J lost 4 bases. CDR1 and CDR2 (germline): SEHNR, FQNEAQ (reference sequence). The CDR3 length is 16 residues.

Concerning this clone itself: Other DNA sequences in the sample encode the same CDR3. CDR3: CASSLGLAGAETQYF. The DNA of the CDR3 is TGTGCCAGCAGCTTAGGGCTAGCGGGAGCAGAGACCCAGTACTTC. J is TRBJ2-5 and V is TRBV7-2, with 10 positions matching TRBD2. The J segment lost 4 bases and the V segment lost 1 base, leaving 3 bases of the junction unmatched. CDR1 and CDR2 (germline): SGHTA, FQGNSA. CDR3 length equals 15 residues.

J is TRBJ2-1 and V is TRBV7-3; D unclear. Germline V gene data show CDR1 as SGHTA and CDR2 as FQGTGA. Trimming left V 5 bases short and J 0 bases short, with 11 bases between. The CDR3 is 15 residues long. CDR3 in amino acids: CASSPEANSYNEQFF. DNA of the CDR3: TGTGCCAGCAGCCCCGAGGCTAACTCCTACAATGAGCAGTTCTTC. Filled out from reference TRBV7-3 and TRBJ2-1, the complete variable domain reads GAGVSQTPSNKVTEKGKYVELRCDPISGHTALYWYRQSLGQGPEFLIYFQGTGAADDSGLPNDRFFAVRPEGSVSTLKIQRTERGDSAVYLCASSPEANSYNEQFFGPGTRLTVL.